A selection of T cell receptor beta chains follows, all from one sample in a study of T-cell memory formation after mild COVID-19. TCRdb fed the 5' RACE reads into MiXCR, producing one record per CDR3 protein. This sample has 100,000 to 120,000 distinct CDR3 sequences, with roughly a sixth found just once. The sample taken for sequencing was PBMCs or a T cell subset sorted from them (not recorded which). The receptors derive from a man aged 18 to 30 who had mild COVID-19 (a few samples of this study predate the infection). Cell type and time point are not known. Each CDR3 is given without its conserved first and last residue.

J gene: TRBJ2-2; V gene: TRBV5-1; CDR3 length: 14; CDR3 protein: ASSPSSGGYTGELF
J gene: TRBJ1-4; V gene: TRBV6-5; CDR3 length: 13; CDR3 protein: ASSYQQGGNEKLF
J gene: TRBJ2-7; V gene: TRBV5-1; CDR3 length: 14; CDR3 protein: ASSLGQGVSAYEQY
J gene: TRBJ1-5; V gene: TRBV9; CDR3 length: 13; CDR3 protein: ASSPGGNSNQPQH
J gene: TRBJ1-1; V gene: TRBV20-1; CDR3 length: 10; CDR3 protein: SARQGSTEAF
J gene: TRBJ2-7; V gene: TRBV20-1; CDR3 length: 10; CDR3 protein: SASQSSYEQY
J gene: TRBJ2-3; V gene: TRBV10-3; CDR3 length: 15; CDR3 protein: AISSRTGPDRADTQY
J gene: TRBJ2-7; V gene: TRBV20-1; CDR3 length: 12; CDR3 protein: SARGDRASYEQY
J gene: TRBJ2-1; V gene: TRBV5-4; CDR3 length: 13; CDR3 protein: ASSSGTASYNEQF
J gene: TRBJ1-2; V gene: TRBV29-1; CDR3 length: 10; CDR3 protein: SVDAGPYGYT
J gene: TRBJ2-1; V gene: TRBV7-9; CDR3 length: 16; CDR3 protein: ASSLFSGGPSTYNEQF
J gene: TRBJ2-3; V gene: TRBV18; CDR3 length: 10; CDR3 protein: ASSSYIDTQY
J gene: TRBJ2-7; V gene: TRBV25-1; CDR3 length: 10; CDR3 protein: ASSQGYYEQY
J gene: TRBJ1-2; V gene: TRBV7-3; CDR3 length: 12; CDR3 protein: ASSSQGAGYGYT
J gene: TRBJ2-3; V gene: TRBV5-1; CDR3 length: 12; CDR3 protein: ASSLTKSTDTQY
J gene: TRBJ2-1; V gene: TRBV6-2/TRBV6-3; CDR3 length: 12; CDR3 protein: ASSSPLGANEQF
J gene: TRBJ2-4; V gene: TRBV12-3/TRBV12-4; CDR3 length: 15; CDR3 protein: ASSLGGAGWSLDIQY
J gene: TRBJ2-1; V gene: TRBV11-2; CDR3 length: 13; CDR3 protein: ASSSIRGSYNEQF
J gene: TRBJ2-3; V gene: TRBV24-1; CDR3 length: 14; CDR3 protein: ATSDAGLAGTDTQY
J gene: TRBJ1-5; V gene: TRBV7-9; CDR3 length: 14; CDR3 protein: ASSPDTGTKNQPQH
J gene: TRBJ2-1; V gene: TRBV7-2; CDR3 length: 12; CDR3 protein: ASTGTSGGSEQF
J gene: TRBJ2-7; V gene: TRBV20-1; CDR3 length: 11; CDR3 protein: SAWDPGAYEQY
J gene: TRBJ1-1; V gene: TRBV12-3/TRBV12-4; CDR3 length: 9; CDR3 protein: ASRTNTEAF
J gene: TRBJ2-5; V gene: TRBV28; CDR3 length: 13; CDR3 protein: ASSPDPEQRGTQY
J gene: TRBJ2-3; V gene: TRBV19; CDR3 length: 11; CDR3 protein: ASSQEEGDTQY
J gene: TRBJ2-7; V gene: TRBV5-1; CDR3 length: 12; CDR3 protein: ASSTGQSSYEQY
J gene: TRBJ2-5; V gene: TRBV20-1; CDR3 length: 13; CDR3 protein: SAPIAGGTQETQY
J gene: TRBJ1-1; V gene: TRBV4-3; CDR3 length: 12; CDR3 protein: ASSRDGGFTEAF
J gene: TRBJ2-1; V gene: TRBV6-2/TRBV6-3; CDR3 length: 12; CDR3 protein: ASSYSTGSFEQF
J gene: TRBJ2-5; V gene: TRBV4-3; CDR3 length: 14; CDR3 protein: ASSQEISGGKETQY
J gene: TRBJ2-6; V gene: TRBV7-3; CDR3 length: 16; CDR3 protein: ASSSPGGGDAGANVLT